This TCR beta chain was sequenced in a study of radiotherapy plus CTLA-4 blockade in lung cancer. Profiling relied on immunoSEQ multiplex PCR, and the TCRdb table lists in-frame clones only, not all of them. The table includes about 51,000 clones, 60% to 80% detected once. The CDR3 is 16 residues long. V lost 6 bases and J 1 base, leaving 18 bases between the germline ends. The chain couples TRBV23-1 to TRBJ1-1; D not certain. TRBV23-1 is labeled an ORF, and its function is uncertain. The sample here was peripheral blood, taken from a patient treated with radiotherapy plus ipilimumab. The TCR was taken from a human donor with non-small cell lung cancer whose response to radiotherapy plus ipilimumab could not be evaluated. The CDR3 sequence: CASRILRRGKNTEAFF. The CDR3 nucleotides are TGCGCCAGCAGAATCTTGCGACGGGGTAAGAACACTGAAGCTTTCTTT.